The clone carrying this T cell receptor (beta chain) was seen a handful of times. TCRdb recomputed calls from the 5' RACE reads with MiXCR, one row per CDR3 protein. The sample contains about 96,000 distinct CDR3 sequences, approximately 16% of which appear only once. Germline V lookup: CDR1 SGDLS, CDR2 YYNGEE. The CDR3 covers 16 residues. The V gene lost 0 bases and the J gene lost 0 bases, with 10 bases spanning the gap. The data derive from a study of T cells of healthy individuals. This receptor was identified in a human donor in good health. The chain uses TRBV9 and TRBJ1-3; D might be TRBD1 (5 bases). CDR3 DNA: TGTGCCAGCAGCGTAGATGACAGTTCCTCTGGAAACACCATATATTTT. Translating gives CASSVDDSSSGNTIYF.